The 28 T cell receptor beta chains reported below all come from one sample, sequenced in a study of CD8 T cells in Susac syndrome. RNA was extracted with the RNeasy kit, and a quantity of about 0.45 to 1 ug was reverse transcribed using random hexamers. TCRdb independently ran MiXCR on the immunoSEQ multiplex PCR reads; one entry per CDR3 protein. The sample lists some 150,000 distinct CDR3 sequences; 85% to 95% were seen once. The sequencing input was CD4+ T cells from PBMCs. The receptor source for this set is a human donor with Susac syndrome.

The V call is TRBV10-3, the J call TRBJ1-6, with D perhaps TRBD1 (6 bases). Trimming pared 5 bases from V and 6 bases from J, leaving 8 bases between. The CDR3 is made up of 13 amino acids. Germline loops: CDR1 ENHRY, CDR2 SYGVKD. The CDR3: CAISRQVNSPLHF. CDR3 in DNA: TGTGCCATCAGTAGACAGGTTAATTCACCCCTCCACTTT.

The chain has TRBV7-2 and TRBJ2-5; maybe TRBD1 (5 bases). The CDR3 length is 14 residues. Germline V gene data show CDR1 as SGHTA and CDR2 as FQGNSA. With 1 base removed from V and 4 bases from J, the gap between germline ends came to 10 bases. The CDR3: CASSLVQGRETQYF. In DNA form, the CDR3 reads TGTGCCAGCAGCTTAGTGCAGGGTCGAGAGACCCAGTACTTC.

This chain uses TRBV20-1 with TRBJ2-2; TRBD2 might be the D (6 bases). Germline loops: CDR1 DFQATT, CDR2 SNEGSKA (reference sequence). The CDR3 covers 15 residues. Trimming left V 5 bases short and J 2 bases short, with 15 bases between. The DNA of the CDR3 is TGCAGTGCTTCCTCCGGGAGAACCAACACCGGGGAGCTGTTTTTT. This codes for CSASSGRTNTGELFF.

CDR3 amino acids: CASSLAMGQGVYEQYF. CDR3 sequence (DNA): TGTGCCAGCAGCTTAGCTATGGGACAGGGGGTCTACGAGCAGTACTTC. V usage is TRBV7-9 and J usage is TRBJ2-7; 11 bases line up with TRBD1. The CDR3 contains 16 residues. CDR1 and CDR2 (germline): SEHNR, FQNEAQ (reference sequence). The junction had 4 bases not matched to a gene; V was cut back by 0 bases and J by 3 bases.

The chain is built from TRBV7-2 and TRBJ2-7, with 7 nucleotides matching TRBD1. Germline-derived CDR1 and CDR2 are SGHTA and FQGNSA. With 2 bases clipped from V and 6 bases from J, the junction kept 10 bases outside the gene matches. The CDR3 is 15 amino acids. The CDR3 loop reads CASSLRGGPTLEQYF. The CDR3 coding sequence is TGTGCCAGCAGCTTAAGAGGGGGCCCTACCCTCGAGCAGTACTTC. Based on the CDR3 plus reference TRBV7-2 and TRBJ2-7, the full variable domain is GAGVSQSPSNKVTEKGKDVELRCDPISGHTALYWYRQSLGQGLEFLIYFQGNSAPDKSGLPSDRFSAERTGGSVSTLTIQRTQQEDSAVYLCASSLRGGPTLEQYFGPGTRLTVT.

The chain recombines TRBV5-1 with TRBJ1-1; 10 bases align to TRBD1. There are 16 residues in the CDR3. The V gene end was trimmed by 0 bases and the J gene end by 1 base; junction bases not matched to a gene: 3. Germline loops: CDR1 SGHRS, CDR2 YFSETQ. The CDR3 is CASSLGDRGQNTEAFF. CDR3 nucleotide sequence: TGCGCCAGCAGCTTGGGGGACAGGGGTCAGAACACTGAAGCTTTCTTT.

The chain combines TRBV3-1 with TRBJ1-2; 7 bases agree with TRBD1. Germline CDR1 is LGHDT and CDR2 is YNNKEL (reference sequence). V gave up 1 base and J gave up 7 bases; unmatched junction bases: 0. This CDR3 spans 12 amino acids. CDR3 loop: CASSQGQGGYTF. The CDR3 coding sequence is TGTGCCAGCAGCCAAGGACAGGGTGGCTACACCTTC.

V usage is TRBV3-1 and J usage is TRBJ2-5, with 10 bases identical to TRBD2. V lost 0 bases and J lost 4; bases outside the gene matches: 11. The CDR3 has 18 residues. Germline V gene data show CDR1 as LGHDT and CDR2 as YNNKEL (reference sequence). This chain's CDR3 is CASSQDIGLAGESETQYF. The CDR3 nucleotides are TGTGCCAGCAGCCAAGATATTGGGCTAGCGGGAGAATCAGAGACCCAGTACTTC.

This chain links TRBV7-9 with TRBJ2-3; 7 nucleotides align to TRBD1. Per the germline V gene, CDR1 is SEHNR and CDR2 is FQNEAQ (reference sequence). Trimming took 5 bases from V and 2 from J; bases not matched to a gene: 4. This CDR3 contains 14 residues. CDR3 sequence (DNA): TGTGCCAGCAGCCTGGGACAGCCCACAGATACGCAGTATTTT. This gives the protein CASSLGQPTDTQYF.

The chain joins TRBV20-1 to TRBJ1-5; 7 bases line up with TRBD1. CDR3 length equals 14 residues. Germline-derived CDR1 and CDR2 are DFQATT and SNEGSKA (reference sequence). V was pared by 3 bases and J by 3 bases, with 5 bases of the junction left unmatched. The CDR3 DNA reads TGCAGTGCTAGTGACAGGGACCCCAATCAGCCCCAGCATTTT. Translated, it gives CSASDRDPNQPQHF.

This clonotype was observed once. The rearrangement joins TRBV11-2 to TRBJ2-7; 12 bases are a match to TRBD2. Germline lookup yields CDR1 SGHAT and CDR2 FQNNGV. The CDR3 length is 14 residues. V was pared by 5 bases and J by 4 bases, with 3 bases of the junction left unmatched. The CDR3 here is CASSRLAGEYEQYF. CDR3 sequence (DNA): TGTGCCAGCAGCAGACTAGCGGGGGAGTACGAGCAGTACTTC.

The V call is TRBV12-3 or TRBV12-4, the J call TRBJ2-7; tentatively, D is TRBD1 (5 bases). Trimming stripped 2 bases from V and 7 bases from J, with 6 bases between. The CDR3 loop spans 11 amino acids. Here the CDR3 DNA reads TGTGCCAGCAGTTTACAGGGTGAGCAGTACTTC. Residues: CASSLQGEQYF.

V and J are TRBV4-1 and TRBJ2-6; D is perhaps TRBD1 or TRBD2 (6 bases each). Trimming left V 0 bases short and J 0 bases short, with 12 bases between. The germline gives CDR1 MGHRA, CDR2 YSYEKL. This CDR3 is built from 18 residues. CDR3 bases: TGCGCCAGCAGCCAAGATACAGGGAGGCCCTCTGGGGCCAACGTCCTGACTTTC. This encodes CASSQDTGRPSGANVLTF.

The chain uses TRBV14 and TRBJ1-1; a possible D gene is TRBD1 (6 bases). Germline assignment: CDR1 SGHDN and CDR2 FVKESK. V was clipped by 7 bases and J by 4 bases, with 13 bases between them. The CDR3 length is 13 residues. CDR3 DNA sequence: TGTGCCAGCACCCAGGGACAAGCCACTGAAGCTTTCTTT. Its protein is CASTQGQATEAFF.

The rearrangement joins TRBV28 to TRBJ2-5; 9 nucleotides align to TRBD2. With 3 bases clipped from V and 5 bases from J, the junction kept 7 bases outside the gene matches. CDR3 length equals 15 residues. Germline loops: CDR1 MDHEN, CDR2 SYDVKM. The CDR3 sequence: CASSFFAGGPETQYF. In DNA, the CDR3 is TGTGCCAGCAGTTTCTTCGCGGGGGGGCCGGAGACCCAGTACTTC.

The CDR3 loop is CASSQFPPEGNEQFF. The CDR3 bases are TGTGCCAGCAGCCAATTTCCCCCCGAAGGTAATGAGCAGTTCTTC. This chain links TRBV14 with TRBJ2-1, with D unclear. V lost 2 bases to trimming and J lost 7 bases, with 15 bases between them. Germline CDR1 is SGHDN and CDR2 is FVKESK. The CDR3 consists of 15 residues.

The rearrangement uses TRBV18 and TRBJ2-5; D not certain. There are 14 residues in the CDR3. V dropped 5 bases and J dropped 1 base, with 11 bases sitting between them. CDR1 is KGHSH and CDR2 is LQKENI in the germline V gene. CDR3 residues: CASSFRPSQETQYF. The CDR3 nucleotides are TGTGCCAGCTCATTCCGTCCTTCCCAAGAGACCCAGTACTTC.

This sequence joins TRBV6-2 or TRBV6-3 and TRBJ2-5; 8 bases are shared with TRBD2. This CDR3 is 14 amino acids long. The V gene end was trimmed by 6 bases and the J gene end by 5 bases; junction bases not matched to a gene: 8. Per the germline V gene, CDR1 is MNHEY and CDR2 is SVGEGT. The CDR3 nucleotides read TGTGCCAGCAGACAAGGACTAGCAAGGGAGACCCAGTACTTC. It is translated as CASRQGLARETQYF.

The chain joins TRBV29-1 to TRBJ2-3; 11 bases line up with TRBD1. Germline V gene data show CDR1 as SQVTM and CDR2 as ANQGSEA. After removal of 7 bases from V and 1 base from J, the junction contained 13 bases not matched to a gene. The CDR3 length is 17 residues. The CDR3 DNA reads TGCAGCGCTTCCGGGACAGGGGGTCTGCTTCGCACAGATACGCAGTATTTT. Translation: CSASGTGGLLRTDTQYF.

The chain joins TRBV18 to TRBJ1-1; D may be TRBD1 (6 bases). Germline CDR1 KGHSH, CDR2 LQKENI. This CDR3 comprises 15 residues. V lost 6 bases and J 0 bases, leaving 14 bases between the germline ends. This CDR3 reads CASSPTGTMNTEAFF. The CDR3, as DNA: TGTGCCAGCTCTCCGACCGGGACAATGAACACTGAAGCTTTCTTT.

This chain uses TRBV12-3 or TRBV12-4 with TRBJ2-4, with D possibly TRBD1 on 5 matching bases. V gave up 0 bases and J gave up 6 bases, with 9 bases separating them. CDR3 length: 14 residues. CDR3 region: CASSLAGQGNIQYF. CDR3 nucleotide sequence: TGTGCCAGCAGTTTAGCCGGGCAGGGAAACATTCAGTACTTC.

Here the CDR3 DNA reads TGTGCCAGCAGCCAAGGACACACCAATCAGCCCCAGCATTTT. This sequence encodes CASSQGHTNQPQHF. The genes are TRBV3-1 and TRBJ1-5; D gene unclear. The germline CDR1 and CDR2 sequences are LGHDT and YNNKEL (reference sequence). V was shortened by 1 base and J by 3 bases, with 7 bases between the two germline ends. CDR3 length: 14 amino acids.

J is TRBJ2-3 and V is TRBV4-3, with 7 positions matching TRBD2. CDR3 size: 17 residues. The V segment lost 0 bases and the J segment 1 base; nucleotides outside the gene matches: 7. The germline CDR1 and CDR2 sequences are LGHNA and YSLEER. As DNA, the CDR3 is TGCGCCAGCAGCCAAGAGGCTAGCGGTGTGGGCACAGATACGCAGTATTTT. It encodes CASSQEASGVGTDTQYF.

The chain couples TRBV29-1 to TRBJ2-1, with 8 positions matching TRBD2. Trimming cost V 2 bases and J 8 bases; bases outside gene matches: 8. The CDR3 runs 14 residues. Germline V gene data show CDR1 as SQVTM and CDR2 as ANQGSEA. This CDR3 reads CSVEWPGTRYEQFF. CDR3 bases: TGCAGCGTTGAATGGCCAGGGACTAGGTATGAGCAGTTCTTC.

The chain links TRBV4-3 to TRBJ2-4; 8 positions match TRBD2. CDR1 LGHNA and CDR2 YSLEER come from the germline V gene. V gave up 2 bases and J gave up 8 bases; unmatched junction bases: 11. The CDR3 runs to 16 residues. In DNA, the CDR3 is TGCGCCAGCAGCCAAAGGGTCGCGGGGGGAGGGGACATTCAGTACTTC. It is translated as CASSQRVAGGGDIQYF.

The chain recombines TRBV5-1 with TRBJ1-2, with 9 bases identical to TRBD1. Germline trimming cut 0 bases from V and 10 bases from J; bases unmatched to any gene: 7. In germline, CDR1 is SGHRS, CDR2 YFSETQ. CDR3 length equals 14 residues. The CDR3 protein is CASSLDGTGMAYTF. DNA of the CDR3: TGCGCCAGCAGCTTGGACGGGACAGGGATGGCCTACACCTTC. The whole variable domain, remainder taken from reference TRBV5-1 and TRBJ1-2, is KAGVTQTPRYLIKTRGQQVTLSCSPISGHRSVSWYQQTPGQGLQFLFEYFSETQRNKGNFPGRFSGRQFSNSRSEMNVSTLELGDSALYLCASSLDGTGMAYTFGSGTRLTVV.

The genes are TRBV11-1 and TRBJ2-1, with 8 nucleotides matching TRBD1. V gave up 5 bases and J gave up 9 bases; unmatched junction bases: 12. CDR3 length: 15 amino acids. Germline V gene sequence: CDR1 SGHAT, CDR2 FQDESV (reference sequence). CDR3 coding DNA: TGTGCCAGCAGCCTGCAGGGGGCTAAAAGTGGTGAGCAGTTCTTC. The encoded protein is CASSLQGAKSGEQFF.

The J gene is TRBJ2-3, the V gene TRBV29-1; a weak D match, TRBD1 (5 bases). CDR1 is SQVTM and CDR2 is ANQGSEA in the germline V gene. Trimming shortened V by 4 bases and J by 0 bases, and 11 bases separated the two germline ends. The CDR3 is 14 residues long. The CDR3: CSVGQQTSTDTQYF. CDR3 in DNA: TGCAGCGTTGGACAGCAGACTAGCACAGATACGCAGTATTTT.